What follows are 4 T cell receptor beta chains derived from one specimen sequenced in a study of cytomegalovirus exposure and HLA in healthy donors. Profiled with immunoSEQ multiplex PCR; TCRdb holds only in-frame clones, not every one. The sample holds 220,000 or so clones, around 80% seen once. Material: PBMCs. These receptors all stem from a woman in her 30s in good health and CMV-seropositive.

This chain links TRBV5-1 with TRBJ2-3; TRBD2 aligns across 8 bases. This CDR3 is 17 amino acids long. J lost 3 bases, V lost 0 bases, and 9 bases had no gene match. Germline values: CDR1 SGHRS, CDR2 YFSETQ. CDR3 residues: CASSLGGLAERTDTQYF. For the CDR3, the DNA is TGCGCCAGCAGCTTGGGCGGACTAGCCGAACGGACAGATACGCAGTATTTT.

As DNA, the CDR3 is TGCGCCAGCAGCTTGGGGGGAAGCGGCTATGGGGAAAAACTGTTTTTT. Translation: CASSLGGSGYGEKLFF. The chain combines TRBV5-1 with TRBJ1-4; D uncertain. Germline assignment: CDR1 SGHRS and CDR2 YFSETQ. The CDR3 has 16 amino acids. The V gene lost 0 bases and the J gene lost 8 bases, with 17 bases spanning the gap.

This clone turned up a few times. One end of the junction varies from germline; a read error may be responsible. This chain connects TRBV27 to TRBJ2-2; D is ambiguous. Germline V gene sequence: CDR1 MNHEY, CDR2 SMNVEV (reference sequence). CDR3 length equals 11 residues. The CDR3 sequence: CASRSTAELFF. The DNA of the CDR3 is TGTGCCAGCAGATCAACCGCGGAGCTGTTTTTT.

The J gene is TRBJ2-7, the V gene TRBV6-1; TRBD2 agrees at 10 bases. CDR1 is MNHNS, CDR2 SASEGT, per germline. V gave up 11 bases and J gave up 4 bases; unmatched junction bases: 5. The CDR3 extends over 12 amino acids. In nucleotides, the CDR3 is TGTGCCGGAAGGACTAGCGGTTACGAGCAGTACTTC. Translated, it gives CAGRTSGYEQYF.